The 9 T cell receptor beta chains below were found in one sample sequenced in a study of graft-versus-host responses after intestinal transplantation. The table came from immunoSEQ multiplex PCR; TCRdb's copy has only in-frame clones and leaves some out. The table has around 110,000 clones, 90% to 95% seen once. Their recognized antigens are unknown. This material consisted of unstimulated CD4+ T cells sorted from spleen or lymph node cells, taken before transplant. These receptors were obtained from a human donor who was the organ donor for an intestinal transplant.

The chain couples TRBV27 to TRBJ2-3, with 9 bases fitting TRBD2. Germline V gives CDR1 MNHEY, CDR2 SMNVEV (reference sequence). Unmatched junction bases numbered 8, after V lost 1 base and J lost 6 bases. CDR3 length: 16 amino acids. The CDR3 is CASSLWAGTSSDTQYF. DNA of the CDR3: TGTGCCAGCAGTTTATGGGCCGGGACTAGCTCCGATACGCAGTATTTT.

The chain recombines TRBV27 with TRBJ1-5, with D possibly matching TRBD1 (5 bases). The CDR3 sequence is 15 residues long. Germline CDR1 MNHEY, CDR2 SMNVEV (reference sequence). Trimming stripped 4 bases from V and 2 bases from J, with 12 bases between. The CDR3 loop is CASSSGGRGNQPQHF. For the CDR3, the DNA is TGTGCCAGCAGTTCCGGGGGAAGGGGCAATCAGCCCCAGCATTTT.

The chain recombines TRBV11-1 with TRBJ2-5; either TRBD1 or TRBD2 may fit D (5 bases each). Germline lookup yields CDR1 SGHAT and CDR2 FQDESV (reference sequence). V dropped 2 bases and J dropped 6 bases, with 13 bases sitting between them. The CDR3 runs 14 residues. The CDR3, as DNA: TGTGCCAGCAGCTTACGGGCAGGGAGTCAGACCCAGTACTTC. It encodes CASSLRAGSQTQYF.

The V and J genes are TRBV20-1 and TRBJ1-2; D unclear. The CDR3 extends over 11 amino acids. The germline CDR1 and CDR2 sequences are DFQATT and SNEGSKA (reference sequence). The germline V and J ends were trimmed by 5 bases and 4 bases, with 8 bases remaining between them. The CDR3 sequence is CSASGVYGYTF. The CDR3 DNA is TGCAGTGCTTCCGGGGTCTATGGCTACACCTTC.

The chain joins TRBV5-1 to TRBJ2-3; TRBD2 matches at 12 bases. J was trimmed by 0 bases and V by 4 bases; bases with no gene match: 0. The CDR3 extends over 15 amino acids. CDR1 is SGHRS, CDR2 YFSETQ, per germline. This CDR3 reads CASSGTSGSTDTQYF. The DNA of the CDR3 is TGCGCCAGCAGCGGGACTAGCGGGAGCACAGATACGCAGTATTTT.

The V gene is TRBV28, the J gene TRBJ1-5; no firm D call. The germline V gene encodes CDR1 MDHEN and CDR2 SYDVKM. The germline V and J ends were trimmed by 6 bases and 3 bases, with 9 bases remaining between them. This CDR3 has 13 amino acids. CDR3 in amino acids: CASRRENNQPQHF. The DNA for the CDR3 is TGTGCCAGCAGGAGGGAAAACAATCAGCCCCAGCATTTT.

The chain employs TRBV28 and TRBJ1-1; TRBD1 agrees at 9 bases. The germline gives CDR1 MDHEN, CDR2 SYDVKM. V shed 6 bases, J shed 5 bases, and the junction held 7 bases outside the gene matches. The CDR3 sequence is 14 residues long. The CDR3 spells CASSLQGARTEAFF. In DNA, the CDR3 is TGTGCCAGCAGCTTACAGGGGGCGCGGACTGAAGCTTTCTTT.

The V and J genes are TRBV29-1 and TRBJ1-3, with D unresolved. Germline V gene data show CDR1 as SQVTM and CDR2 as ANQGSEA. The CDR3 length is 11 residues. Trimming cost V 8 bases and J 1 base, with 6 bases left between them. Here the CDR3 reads CSTHSGNTIYF. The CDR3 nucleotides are TGCAGCACGCATTCTGGAAACACCATATATTTT.

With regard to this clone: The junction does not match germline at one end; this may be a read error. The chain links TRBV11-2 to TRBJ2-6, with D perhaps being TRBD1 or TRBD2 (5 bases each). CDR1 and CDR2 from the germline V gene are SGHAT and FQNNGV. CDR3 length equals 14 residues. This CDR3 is CASSPNSGGNVLTF. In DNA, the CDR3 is TGTGCCAGCAGCCCCAACTCTGGGGGCAACGTCCTGACTTTC. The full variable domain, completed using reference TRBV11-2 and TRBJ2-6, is EAGVAQSPRYKIIEKRQSVAFWCNPISGHATLYWYQQILGQGPKLLIQFQNNGVVDDSQLPKDRFSAERLKGVDSTLKIQPAKLEDSAVYLCASSPNSGGNVLTFGAGSRLTVL.